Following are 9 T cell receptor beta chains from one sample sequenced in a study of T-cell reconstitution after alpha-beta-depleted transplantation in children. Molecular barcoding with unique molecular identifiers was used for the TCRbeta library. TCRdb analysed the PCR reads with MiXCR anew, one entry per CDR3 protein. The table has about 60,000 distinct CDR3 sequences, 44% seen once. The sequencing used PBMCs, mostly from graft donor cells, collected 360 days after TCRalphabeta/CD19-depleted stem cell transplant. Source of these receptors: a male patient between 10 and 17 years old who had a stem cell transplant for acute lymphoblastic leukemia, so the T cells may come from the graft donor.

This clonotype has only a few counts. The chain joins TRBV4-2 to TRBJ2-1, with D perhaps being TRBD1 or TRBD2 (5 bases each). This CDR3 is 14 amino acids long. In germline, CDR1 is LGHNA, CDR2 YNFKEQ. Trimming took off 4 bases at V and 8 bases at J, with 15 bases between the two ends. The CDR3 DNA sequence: TGTGCCAGCAGCCCGTCGACGAGGGGCGATGAGCAGTTCTTC. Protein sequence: CASSPSTRGDEQFF.

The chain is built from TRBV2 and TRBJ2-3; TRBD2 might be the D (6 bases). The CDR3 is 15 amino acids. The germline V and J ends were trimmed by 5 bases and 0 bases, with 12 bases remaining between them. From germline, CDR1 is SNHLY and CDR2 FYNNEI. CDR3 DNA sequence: TGTGCCAGCAGTTTGAGCGGGTTGAGCACAGATACGCAGTATTTT. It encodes CASSLSGLSTDTQYF.

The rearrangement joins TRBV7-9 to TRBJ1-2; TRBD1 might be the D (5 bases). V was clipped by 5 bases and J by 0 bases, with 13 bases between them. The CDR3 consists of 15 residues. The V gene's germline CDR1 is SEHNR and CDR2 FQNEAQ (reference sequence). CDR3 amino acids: CASSHGQIANYGYTF. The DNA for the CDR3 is TGTGCCAGCAGCCACGGACAAATAGCTAACTATGGCTACACCTTC.

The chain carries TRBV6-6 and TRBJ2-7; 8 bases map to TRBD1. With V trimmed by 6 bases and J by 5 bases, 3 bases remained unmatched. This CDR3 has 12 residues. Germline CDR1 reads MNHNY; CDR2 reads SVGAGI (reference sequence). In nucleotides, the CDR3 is TGTGCCAGCAGCACACAGGGGGACGAGCAGTACTTC. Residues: CASSTQGDEQYF.

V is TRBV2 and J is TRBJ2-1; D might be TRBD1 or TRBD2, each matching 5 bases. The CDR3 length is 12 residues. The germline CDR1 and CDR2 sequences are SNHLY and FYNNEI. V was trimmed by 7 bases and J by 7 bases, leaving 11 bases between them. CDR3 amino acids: CASMGRGNEQFF. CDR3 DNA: TGTGCCAGCATGGGGCGAGGGAATGAGCAGTTCTTC. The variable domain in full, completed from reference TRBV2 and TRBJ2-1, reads EPEVTQTPSHQVTQMGQEVILRCVPISNHLYFYWYRQILGQKVEFLVSFYNNEISEKSEIFDDQFSVERPDGSNFTLKIRSTKLEDSAMYFCASMGRGNEQFFGPGTRLTVL.

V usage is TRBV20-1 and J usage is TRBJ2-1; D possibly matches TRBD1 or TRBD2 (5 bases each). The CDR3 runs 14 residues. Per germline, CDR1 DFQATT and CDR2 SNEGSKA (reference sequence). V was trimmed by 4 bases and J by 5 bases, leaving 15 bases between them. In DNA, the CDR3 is TGCAGTGCTAAGCCGGGACGGAACAACAATGAGCAGTTCTTC. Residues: CSAKPGRNNNEQFF.

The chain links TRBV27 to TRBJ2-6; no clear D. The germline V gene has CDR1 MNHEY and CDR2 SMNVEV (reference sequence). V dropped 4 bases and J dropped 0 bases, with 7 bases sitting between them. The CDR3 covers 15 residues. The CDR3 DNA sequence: TGTGCCAGCAGTTCCGATAGCTCTGGGGCCAACGTCCTGACTTTC. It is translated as CASSSDSSGANVLTF. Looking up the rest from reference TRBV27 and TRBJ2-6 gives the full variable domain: EAQVTQNPRYLITVTGKKLTVTCSQNMNHEYMSWYRQDPGLGLRQIYYSMNVEVTDKGDVPEGYKVSRKEKRNFPLILESPSPNQTSLYFCASSSDSSGANVLTFGAGSRLTVL.

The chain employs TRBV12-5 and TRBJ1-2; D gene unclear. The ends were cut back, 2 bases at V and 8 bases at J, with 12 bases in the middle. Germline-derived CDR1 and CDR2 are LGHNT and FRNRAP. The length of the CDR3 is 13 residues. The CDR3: CASGLSSTNGYTF. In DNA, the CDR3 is TGTGCTAGTGGTTTGAGTTCTACCAACGGCTACACCTTC.

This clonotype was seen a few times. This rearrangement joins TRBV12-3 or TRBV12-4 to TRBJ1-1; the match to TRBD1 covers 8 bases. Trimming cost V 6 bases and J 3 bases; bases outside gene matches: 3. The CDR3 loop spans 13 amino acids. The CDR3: CASRDRVHTEAFF. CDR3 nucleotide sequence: TGTGCCAGCAGGGACAGGGTGCACACTGAAGCTTTCTTT.